The 13 T cell receptor beta chains reported below all come from one sample, sequenced in a study of regulatory T cells in long-lasting Graves disease. Both iRepertoire HTBI primers and Arm-PCR of CDR3 regions were used to build the TCR beta libraries. TCRdb re-derived calls from the multiplex PCR reads in MiXCR, one entry per CDR3 protein. The sample contains 450,000 to 650,000 distinct CDR3 sequences, around 15% of which appear only once. Time point described: newly diagnosed GD, antithyroid drugs for less than 3 months. PBMC RNA served as the TCR library source. These records were also assigned to another study, of T cells in Graves' hyperthyroidism and ophthalmopathy.

The sequences come from peripheral blood mononuclear cells (PBMCs), collected at new diagnosis, from a patient treated with antithyroid drugs. These receptors were collected from a middle-aged woman with Graves disease.

At least ten counts were recorded for this clonotype. The chain has TRBV5-1 and TRBJ1-2, with a tentative D call TRBD1 (5 bases). V was clipped by 4 bases and J by 4 bases, with 14 bases between them. Germline V gene lookup returns CDR1 SGHRS and CDR2 YFSETQ. The CDR3 is 14 residues long. The CDR3 region is CASSTGPTGYGYTF. The CDR3 bases are TGCGCCAGCAGCACGGGACCGACTGGCTATGGCTACACCTTC.

This clonotype was seen a few times. V usage is TRBV2 and J usage is TRBJ1-2; D unresolved. CDR3 length equals 13 residues. V was cut by 6 bases and J by 14 bases, with 22 bases left in between. Per germline, CDR1 SNHLY and CDR2 FYNNEI. The CDR3 nucleotides read TGTGCCAGCAGCTTGGGTAAGACACACGGTGGAACCTTC. Translating it yields CASSLGKTHGGTF.

This clonotype has a count of ten or more. The rearrangement uses TRBV7-3 and TRBJ1-1; D is unclear. This CDR3 is built from 13 residues. Germline CDR1 reads SGHTA; CDR2 reads FQGTGA. V was shortened by 6 bases and J by 0 bases, with 8 bases between the two germline ends. Here the CDR3 reads CASSSGMNTEAFF. DNA for the CDR3: TGTGCCAGCAGTTCAGGCATGAACACTGAAGCTTTCTTT. The complete variable domain, with remaining parts taken from reference TRBV7-3 and TRBJ1-1, reads GAGVSQTPSNKVTEKGKYVELRCDPISGHTALYWYRQSLGQGPEFLIYFQGTGAADDSGLPNDRFFAVRPEGSVSTLKIQRTERGDSAVYLCASSSGMNTEAFFGQGTRLTVV.

This clonotype was seen ten or more times. The chain couples TRBV20-1 to TRBJ2-2; 7 nucleotides agree with TRBD2. In germline, CDR1 is DFQATT, CDR2 SNEGSKA (reference sequence). This CDR3 is 14 amino acids long. The junction had 8 bases not matched to a gene; V was cut back by 6 bases and J by 4 bases. This CDR3 reads CSATEGGSTGELFF. In DNA, the CDR3 is TGCAGTGCCACCGAGGGAGGGAGCACCGGGGAGCTGTTTTTT.

This clonotype was seen only a few times. The CDR3 spells CASSIGDTGFNQPQHF. In nucleotides, the CDR3 is TGTGCCAGTAGTATAGGGGACACGGGGTTCAATCAGCCCCAGCATTTT. The J gene is TRBJ1-5, the V gene TRBV19; D is perhaps TRBD1 (6 bases). Germline CDR1 and CDR2: LNHDA and SQIVND (reference sequence). This CDR3 region has 16 residues. Trimming removed 1 base at V and 3 bases at J, with 13 bases between.

This clonotype was detected only a few times. The rearrangement joins TRBV6-5 to TRBJ2-2; D remains ambiguous. Germline V gene lookup returns CDR1 MNHEY and CDR2 SVGAGI. The length of the CDR3 is 17 residues. Trimming left V 0 bases short and J 2 bases short, with 13 bases between. This CDR3 is CASSYSYLSGNTGELFF. CDR3 nucleotides: TGTGCCAGCAGTTACTCGTACCTTTCGGGTAACACCGGGGAGCTGTTTTTT.

This chain links TRBV10-2 with TRBJ2-5, with 8 bases aligning to TRBD2. The CDR3 covers 14 residues. Per germline, CDR1 WSHSY and CDR2 SAAADI. J was trimmed by 5 bases and V by 4 bases; bases with no gene match: 6. The CDR3 bases are TGCGCCAGCAGTGCCCAGCGGGGGCTGGAGACCCAGTACTTC. Amino acid sequence: CASSAQRGLETQYF.

This clonotype was detected many times. The gene calls are TRBV7-2 and TRBJ2-1, with TRBD1 matching 7 bases. The CDR3 consists of 13 residues. Germline CDR1 and CDR2: SGHTA and FQGNSA. The V and J ends lost 7 bases and 3 bases, in that order; junction bases with no gene match: 3. This CDR3 is CASNNRGYNEQFF. The CDR3 DNA is TGTGCCAGCAACAACAGGGGCTACAATGAGCAGTTCTTC.

This clonotype was counted many times. The chain is built from TRBV2 and TRBJ1-1; TRBD1 agrees at 11 bases. This CDR3 contains 15 residues. Trimming removed 6 bases from V and 2 bases from J; junction bases left unmatched: 5. The germline V gene has CDR1 SNHLY and CDR2 FYNNEI. CDR3 coding DNA: TGTGCCAGCAGCGGACAGGGGGCATTTAACACTGAAGCTTTCTTT. Translation: CASSGQGAFNTEAFF.

This clonotype showed up many times. This sequence joins TRBV9 and TRBJ2-5; D may be TRBD2 (5 bases). CDR3 length: 17 residues. V dropped 0 bases and J dropped 4 bases, with 19 bases sitting between them. Germline V gene lookup returns CDR1 SGDLS and CDR2 YYNGEE. The CDR3 loop is CASSVDWRTVAGETQYF. The CDR3 coding sequence is TGTGCCAGCAGCGTAGATTGGCGCACCGTTGCGGGAGAGACCCAGTACTTC.

Only a few counts were recorded for this clonotype. The genes are TRBV10-2 and TRBJ2-3, with 11 bases lining up with TRBD2. CDR1 is WSHSY, CDR2 SAAADI, per germline. Unmatched junction bases numbered 13, after V lost 2 bases and J lost 0 bases. The CDR3 contains 20 residues. DNA of the CDR3: TGCGCCAGCAGTGAGACGGAACTACTAGCGGGGGTAACTAGCACAGATACGCAGTATTTT. It yields the protein CASSETELLAGVTSTDTQYF.

This clonotype was recorded many times. The rearrangement links TRBV2 to TRBJ1-5, with D uncertain. CDR3 size: 15 residues. Trimming took off 6 bases at V and 3 bases at J, with 15 bases between the two ends. Germline CDR1 and CDR2: SNHLY and FYNNEI. CDR3 nucleotides: TGTGCCAGCAGCCTCTCCGGGAGGCTCAATCAGCCCCAGCATTTT. As protein: CASSLSGRLNQPQHF.

The chain carries TRBV10-3 and TRBJ1-1, with a possible D match to TRBD1 (5 bases). Germline V gene data show CDR1 as ENHRY and CDR2 as SYGVKD. The CDR3 loop spans 15 amino acids. V gave up 0 bases and J gave up 0 bases, with 8 bases separating them. Written as DNA, the CDR3 is TGTGCCATCAGTGAGTCCGGGGGAGTGAACACTGAAGCTTTCTTT. Translating it yields CAISESGGVNTEAFF.